The TCR beta chain under discussion was sequenced for a study of T cells in Graves' hyperthyroidism and ophthalmopathy. Study-level results: Among thyroid clonotypes expanded above 0.001, most also appeared in blood.

Comments on this clonotype: What it binds is unknown.

Across 18 months, stable Graves' hyperthyroidism was marked by no progression to ophthalmopathy. It was RNA transcripts that yielded the amplified TCR beta CDR3 regions. Using the HTBI primer set, a first-round RT-PCR was run on the TCR CDR3. TCRdb itself ran the multiplex PCR reads through MiXCR, one entry per CDR3 protein. There are over 550,000 distinct CDR3 sequences in the sample; 16% occur only once, and around 19% lies in the top ten. The sequencing sample was made of blood. This clonotype originated in a woman under 30 with Graves' hyperthyroidism.

Here the CDR3 DNA reads TGTGCCAGCAGTCCATACCCCCACAGCCTTTTCAGGGTTCAGCCCCAGCATTTT. This codes for CASSPYPHSLFRVQPQHF. J is TRBJ1-5 and V is TRBV28; D perhaps matches TRBD1 (5 bases). There are 18 residues in the CDR3. CDR1 is MDHEN, CDR2 SYDVKM, per germline. V was shortened by 5 bases and J by 6 bases, with 26 bases between the two germline ends.